Reported below is one T cell receptor beta chain. This clone has more than one count but fewer than ten. Its antigen is unknown. The sample holds no much larger clone one base away, and base qualities are not on file. The data stem from a study of cytomegalovirus exposure and HLA in healthy donors (dated 2017 in TCRdb). Describing the broader study: According to a later analysis, the 120 validation repertoires were produced on the same platform as the roughly 700 repertoires of the first cohort. The study was designed to test whether signatures of past pathogen exposure could be identified by cataloging public T cell receptors. In addition to the first cohort of 650 to 750 subjects, a separate validation cohort of approximately 130 different subjects was used. To predict cytomegalovirus infection status, the study brought together high-throughput TCR immunosequencing, statistical association of individual TCRs with disease status, and machine learning.

From cysteine to phenylalanine, the CDR3 is 12 amino acids long. Kept here is only the CDR3 DNA, which spans 36 bases and is read in frame from base 1. CDR1 and CDR2 are read off the germline V gene (reference sequence) as MNHEY and SMNVEV. The V and J ends are trimmed by 5 bases and 5 bases, leaving 7 bases between them. The donors were included in the validation cohort of over a hundred subjects, a group kept apart from the roughly 700-subject first cohort. What the authors observed across the whole study: In both the original and validation cohorts, the classifier was reported to diagnose cytomegalovirus status with high specificity and sensitivity. In vitro tests confirmed that a few of the cytomegalovirus-associated TCR beta chains recognize cytomegalovirus antigens. Most TCR sequences were seen in very few donors, while some public TCRs were found in many individuals. A total of fewer than 200 TCR beta chains were listed by the study as associated with cytomegalovirus. In a later analysis, TCRs clustered in the first cohort were found to also tend to co-occur in the roughly 130 validation repertoires, with 94% of cluster scores above 0. All 120 or so repertoires were used to score co-occurrence in the validation cohort in a later analysis, because that analysis had no HLA typing for the cohort. The authors suggested that the approach could potentially be generalized to other disease states and immunological phenotypes.

Library method: the immunoSEQ multiplex PCR assay. For the original study's pipeline: A statistical classification framework was built to diagnose cytomegalovirus status from the catalog of TCR beta chain sequences. TCRdb re-hosts the immuneACCESS table, in-frame sequences only. Its copies lack some clones; in the studies checked, an unresolved V gene accounts for under half of them, and the cause for the rest is not known. The DNA was the basis for D and trimming; V, J and clone size are from that table. The sample has about 160,000 clones on record, roughly nine tenths of them singletons. The ten largest make up under 7% of the sample.

The source material was PBMCs. The sequence was obtained from a woman aged 30 to 39 in good health and CMV-seronegative. The receptor chain draws on TRBV27 and TRBJ1-5, with the D gene too uncertain to name. DNA sequence: TGTGCCAGCAGTCCGATAGATCAGCCCCAGCATTTT. Translated, this gives CASSPIDQPQHF.